The next 27 T cell receptor beta chains were all read from a single sample in a study of lymphopenia after photon versus proton radiotherapy. Measured with immunoSEQ multiplex PCR; TCRdb has only the in-frame clones, and not every one. The repertoire includes about 45,000 clones, 65% to 90% of them detected once, and over 2% sits in the top ten. The sample was peripheral blood, taken from a patient treated with photon-based radiotherapy. These receptors were collected from a middle-aged man with gastric cancer.

CDR3 DNA sequence: TGTGCCTGGAGGGCGGGTACTCTAGGCTACACCTTC. This sequence encodes CAWRAGTLGYTF. The V call is TRBV30, the J call TRBJ1-2; D is unresolved. The CDR3 runs to 12 residues. V lost 3 bases to trimming and J lost 8 bases, with 13 bases between them. CDR1 and CDR2 (germline): GTSNPN, SVGIG (reference sequence). The full variable domain, in which reference TRBV30 and TRBJ1-2 provide the parts outside the CDR3, is SQTIHQWPATLVQPVGSPLSLECTVEGTSNPNLYWYRQAAGRGLQLLFYSVGIGQISSEVPQNLSASRPQDRQFILSSKKLLLSDSGFYLCAWRAGTLGYTFGSGTRLTVV.

This clone has more than one count but fewer than ten. The rearrangement links TRBV7-3 to TRBJ2-2; D perhaps matches TRBD1 (5 bases). V lost 1 base and J lost 0, with 9 bases in between. Germline lookup yields CDR1 SGHTA and CDR2 FQGTGA. CDR3 size: 16 residues. DNA of the CDR3: TGTGCCAGCAGCTTAAATCCAGGGTCGAACACCGGGGAGCTGTTTTTT. Translation gives CASSLNPGSNTGELFF.

The chain couples TRBV6-6 to TRBJ1-1, with D perhaps matching TRBD1 (5 bases). The CDR3 contains 14 residues. CDR1 is MNHNY and CDR2 is SVGAGI in the germline V gene (reference sequence). The ends were cut back, 2 bases at V and 5 bases at J, with 12 bases in the middle. CDR3 region: CASSYGEGRTEAFF. The CDR3 bases are TGTGCCAGCAGTTACGGGGAGGGGAGGACTGAAGCTTTCTTT.

This chain joins TRBV5-1 and TRBJ1-2; D may be TRBD1 (5 bases). CDR1 SGHRS and CDR2 YFSETQ come from the germline V gene. V lost 0 bases and J 1 base, leaving 16 bases between the germline ends. The CDR3 consists of 17 residues. The CDR3 nucleotides read TGCGCCAGCAGCTTGGGTTCCGGGACGGGCATTAACTATGGCTACACCTTC. Translating gives CASSLGSGTGINYGYTF.

This clone appeared a single time. This chain connects TRBV14 to TRBJ2-5, with D maybe TRBD2 (5 bases). This CDR3 is built from 11 residues. Trimming stripped 4 bases from V and 5 bases from J, with 5 bases between. Germline V gene lookup returns CDR1 SGHDN and CDR2 FVKESK. The CDR3 bases are TGTGCCAGCAGCCGCGGGGAGACCCAGTACTTC. This sequence encodes CASSRGETQYF.

The chain employs TRBV7-8 and TRBJ1-2; the D gene is possibly TRBD1 (5 bases). From germline, CDR1 is SGHVS and CDR2 FQNEAQ. V gave up 1 base and J gave up 1 base, with 16 bases separating them. This CDR3 region has 17 residues. CDR3 sequence: CASSLVRGRRINYGYTF. The CDR3 nucleotides are TGTGCCAGCAGCTTAGTCCGGGGGAGGAGGATTAACTATGGCTACACCTTC.

This rearrangement joins TRBV29-1 to TRBJ1-1, with 8 bases matching TRBD1. This CDR3 contains 15 residues. Germline CDR1 and CDR2: SQVTM and ANQGSEA. Trimming removed 1 base from V and 7 bases from J; junction bases left unmatched: 11. The CDR3 spells CSVEAYGTGKGEAFF. CDR3 in DNA: TGCAGCGTTGAAGCTTACGGGACAGGAAAAGGTGAAGCTTTCTTT. Full variable domain (outside the CDR3, taken from reference TRBV29-1 and TRBJ1-1): SAVISQKPSRDICQRGTSLTIQCQVDSQVTMMFWYRQQPGQSLTLIATANQGSEATYESGFVIDKFPISRPNLTFSTLTVSNMSPEDSSIYLCSVEAYGTGKGEAFFGQGTRLTVV.

The table lists this clone with a count of one. V usage is TRBV5-5 and J usage is TRBJ1-5; 12 nucleotides match TRBD1. Trimming at V came to 0 bases and at J to 3 bases, leaving 4 bases not matched to a gene. The CDR3 sequence is 17 residues long. Germline loops: CDR1 SGHKS, CDR2 YYEKEE (reference sequence). The CDR3 DNA is TGTGCCAGCAGCTTGGGGGACAGGGGGCACTCCAATCAGCCCCAGCATTTT. Its translation is CASSLGDRGHSNQPQHF.

This clone turned up a few times. The chain joins TRBV6-1 to TRBJ1-2; D remains ambiguous. Germline CDR1 MNHNS, CDR2 SASEGT. V lost 2 bases and J 5 bases, leaving 15 bases between the germline ends. This CDR3 contains 15 residues. The CDR3 region has the DNA TGTGCCAGCAGTGAATCGGGGAGGAGACTATATGGCTACACCTTC. Protein: CASSESGRRLYGYTF.

This clone turned up a few times. The rearrangement links TRBV5-6 to TRBJ1-5; D ambiguous. The CDR3 runs 12 residues. Germline values: CDR1 SGHDT, CDR2 YYEEEE. V was pared by 0 bases and J by 5 bases, with 3 bases between. The CDR3 loop is CASSLADQPQHF. DNA for the CDR3: TGTGCCAGCAGCTTGGCCGATCAGCCCCAGCATTTT.

This rearrangement joins TRBV7-9 to TRBJ2-3; D is possibly TRBD2 (5 bases). Germline CDR1 is SEHNR and CDR2 is FQNEAQ (reference sequence). CDR3 length equals 15 residues. V was shortened by 5 bases and J by 0 bases, with 12 bases between the two germline ends. The CDR3 DNA sequence: TGTGCCAGCAGCCCTCCTGGACTCAGCACAGATACGCAGTATTTT. Translating gives CASSPPGLSTDTQYF. The variable domain in full, with the rest retrieved from reference TRBV7-9 and TRBJ2-3, is DTGVSQNPRHKITKRGQNVTFRCDPISEHNRLYWYRQTLGQGPEFLTYFQNEAQLEKSRLLSDRFSAERPKGSFSTLEIQRTEQGDSAMYLCASSPPGLSTDTQYFGPGTRLTVL.

The chain joins TRBV5-1 to TRBJ2-1; 10 bases line up with TRBD1. Germline V lookup: CDR1 SGHRS, CDR2 YFSETQ. J was trimmed by 9 bases and V by 5 bases; bases with no gene match: 8. There are 14 residues in the CDR3. The CDR3 nucleotides are TGCGCCAGCAGTTGGGGACAGGGGATCACTGAGCAGTTCTTC. Protein sequence: CASSWGQGITEQFF.

The J gene is TRBJ1-2, the V gene TRBV25-1; TRBD1 might be the D (6 bases). V was clipped by 8 bases and J by 6 bases, with 16 bases between them. Germline assignment: CDR1 MGHDK and CDR2 SYGVNS. The CDR3 has 13 residues. CDR3 loop: CASREDSENGYTF. CDR3 nucleotide sequence: TGTGCCAGCCGGGAGGACAGCGAAAATGGCTACACCTTC.

The rearrangement joins TRBV10-3 to TRBJ1-1; tentative D call: TRBD1 (5 bases). The V and J ends lost 2 bases and 5 bases respectively, with 15 bases between them. The CDR3 length is 15 residues. Germline V gene lookup returns CDR1 ENHRY and CDR2 SYGVKD. DNA of the CDR3: TGTGCCATCAGTGAGCAGGGCACCCTGCGGACTGAAGCTTTCTTT. Amino acid sequence: CAISEQGTLRTEAFF.

The chain combines TRBV6-1 with TRBJ2-3; no clear D. Trimming removed 6 bases at V and 6 bases at J, with 13 bases between. The CDR3 sequence is 13 residues long. Germline CDR1 and CDR2: MNHNS and SASEGT. For the CDR3, the DNA is TGTGCCAGCAGCCAAATCGGTGCCGATACGCAGTATTTT. Its protein product is CASSQIGADTQYF.

V is TRBV19 and J is TRBJ2-2; 9 nucleotides line up with TRBD1. V shed 3 bases, J shed 4 bases, and the junction held 0 bases outside the gene matches. Germline values: CDR1 LNHDA, CDR2 SQIVND (reference sequence). The CDR3 totals 14 residues. In DNA, the CDR3 is TGTGCCAGTAGTATGGACAGGGGCACCGGGGAGCTGTTTTTT. The encoded protein is CASSMDRGTGELFF.

The chain uses TRBV7-8 and TRBJ2-7; D may be TRBD1 or TRBD2 (6 bases each). Trimming took 6 bases from V and 5 from J, leaving 14 bases between them. CDR1 is SGHVS and CDR2 is FQNEAQ in the germline V gene. The CDR3 covers 13 residues. The CDR3 sequence is CASSPRGLDEQYF. In nucleotides, the CDR3 is TGTGCCAGCAGTCCCCGGGGGCTCGACGAGCAGTACTTC.

This rearrangement joins TRBV7-9 to TRBJ1-5; D is perhaps TRBD1 (5 bases). The V end was cut by 3 bases, the J end by 2 bases, with 14 bases between. The CDR3 length is 16 residues. The germline gives CDR1 SEHNR, CDR2 FQNEAQ (reference sequence). CDR3 bases: TGTGCCAGCAGCTTGGGACGGAACGGAGGCAATCAGCCCCAGCATTTT. Residues: CASSLGRNGGNQPQHF.

V and J are TRBV2 and TRBJ2-2; 12 bases are a match to TRBD2. This CDR3 region has 16 residues. Losses at the gene ends were 4 bases for V and 0 bases for J; bases not matched to a gene: 0. Per the germline V gene, CDR1 is SNHLY and CDR2 is FYNNEI. The CDR3 bases are TGTGCCAGCAGTGGGACTAGCGGGGCGAACACCGGGGAGCTGTTTTTT. Translated: CASSGTSGANTGELFF.

The rearrangement joins TRBV19 to TRBJ1-1; D is perhaps TRBD1 (6 bases). V was clipped by 5 bases and J by 6 bases, with 19 bases between them. Germline V gives CDR1 LNHDA, CDR2 SQIVND (reference sequence). The CDR3 totals 15 residues. DNA for the CDR3: TGTGCCAGTAGTTTCGGAACAGGGCAGGACTCTGAAGCTTTCTTT. Protein: CASSFGTGQDSEAFF.

This chain joins TRBV6-1 and TRBJ1-1; D possibly corresponds to TRBD1 (5 bases). The CDR3 length is 15 residues. Germline lookup yields CDR1 MNHNS and CDR2 SASEGT. With 2 bases removed from V and 0 bases from J, the gap between germline ends came to 10 bases. The DNA of the CDR3 is TGTGCCAGCAGTGAATGGGGACCTGTGAACACTGAAGCTTTCTTT. Encoded protein: CASSEWGPVNTEAFF.

This chain uses TRBV29-1 with TRBJ1-1; no definite D call. The ends were cut back, 4 bases at V and 0 bases at J, with 6 bases in the middle. This CDR3 is built from 12 residues. CDR1 and CDR2 from the germline V gene are SQVTM and ANQGSEA. The CDR3 nucleotides read TGCAGCGTTGGACGCATGAACACTGAAGCTTTCTTT. This sequence encodes CSVGRMNTEAFF.

The chain is built from TRBV19 and TRBJ2-1; 13 nucleotides line up with TRBD2. Germline V lookup: CDR1 LNHDA, CDR2 SQIVND (reference sequence). There are 19 residues in the CDR3. V lost 2 bases to trimming and J lost 5 bases; unmatched junction nucleotides: 12. CDR3 nucleotides: TGTGCCAGTAGTATATCCGGGCGACTAGCGGGGGGCCAGAACAATGAGCAGTTCTTC. This encodes CASSISGRLAGGQNNEQFF.

This clone has just a few counts. CDR3: CASSPPKEETQYF. Written as DNA, the CDR3 is TGTGCCAGCAGCCCGCCGAAAGAAGAGACCCAGTACTTC. The gene calls are TRBV7-8 and TRBJ2-5; D uncertain. The CDR3 runs 13 residues. Looked up from germline, CDR1 is SGHVS and CDR2 is FQNEAQ. The V and J ends lost 5 bases and 3 bases respectively, with 10 bases between them.

This clone has only a few counts. This chain joins TRBV10-3 and TRBJ2-7; D not certain. The length of the CDR3 is 12 residues. Germline V gene sequence: CDR1 ENHRY, CDR2 SYGVKD. V was pared by 8 bases and J by 3 bases, with 11 bases between. The CDR3 sequence: CAIRTPSYEQYF. In DNA, the CDR3 is TGTGCCATCCGGACCCCGAGCTACGAGCAGTACTTC.

The genes are TRBV4-3 and TRBJ1-6; D might be TRBD1 (5 bases). Germline V gene sequence: CDR1 LGHNA, CDR2 YSLEER. The CDR3 runs to 16 residues. V lost 0 bases and J 7 bases, leaving 13 bases between the germline ends. The CDR3 here is CASSQEGGTGNSPLHF. CDR3 nucleotides: TGCGCCAGCAGCCAAGAGGGGGGGACGGGAAATTCACCCCTCCACTTT.

The chain employs TRBV5-4 and TRBJ1-1; possible D gene TRBD1, 6 bases. CDR3 size: 16 residues. CDR1 and CDR2 from the germline V gene are SGHNT and YYREEE (reference sequence). V shed 4 bases and J shed 2 bases, with 18 bases lying between them. The CDR3 here is CASSPGTGAGNTEAFF. DNA of the CDR3: TGTGCCAGCAGCCCCGGCACGGGGGCCGGAAACACTGAAGCTTTCTTT. The whole variable domain, remainder taken from reference TRBV5-4 and TRBJ1-1, is ETGVTQSPTHLIKTRGQQVTLRCSSQSGHNTVSWYQQALGQGPQFIFQYYREEENGRGNFPPRFSGLQFPNYSSELNVNALELDDSALYLCASSPGTGAGNTEAFFGQGTRLTVV.